This T cell receptor beta chain was sequenced for a study of Graves' ophthalmopathy and Graves' hyperthyroidism. Notes on the study in general: A 13-signature model separated ophthalmopathy from stable hyperthyroidism, reaching roughly 85% sensitivity and around 79% specificity cross-validated.

Ten or more counts support this clonotype. The antigen is not known. This CDR3 contains 17 residues. CDR1 SGHAT and CDR2 FQNNGV come from the germline V gene. Trimming cost V 5 bases and J 3 bases; bases outside gene matches: 11. RNA transcripts provided the template for amplifying TCR beta CDR3 regions. An initial RT-PCR round employing HTBI primers preceded a second-round multiplex PCR. Using its own MiXCR run on the multiplex PCR reads, TCRdb lists one record per CDR3 protein. The repertoire holds 200,000 to 250,000 distinct CDR3 sequences, about 32% seen once, with about 8.2% in the top ten. The genes are TRBV11-2 and TRBJ2-5, with 11 bases that match TRBD2. This TCR came from a middle-aged man with Graves' ophthalmopathy. The sample was peripheral blood. CDR3 DNA sequence: TGTGCCAGCAGCCCAGGGACTAGCGGAGAGGGGGAAGAGACCCAGTACTTC. Protein sequence: CASSPGTSGEGEETQYF. Filled out from reference TRBV11-2 and TRBJ2-5, the complete variable domain reads EAGVAQSPRYKIIEKRQSVAFWCNPISGHATLYWYQQILGQGPKLLIQFQNNGVVDDSQLPKDRFSAERLKGVDSTLKIQPAKLEDSAVYLCASSPGTSGEGEETQYFGPGTRLLVL.